This T cell receptor beta chain originates from a study of cytomegalovirus exposure and HLA in healthy donors. For the study at large: HLA-typed donors were the source of around 77 million unique TCRs held in an early data release. Findings and caveats of the study: CMV antigen specificity of a few CMV-associated chains was confirmed in vitro. Available immune exposure information was restricted to CMV serostatus only.

This clone has a handful of counts. Its cognate antigen is unknown. Researchers ran the PCR with 60 Vbeta and 13 Jbeta primers. The data were produced by immunoSEQ multiplex PCR, yet TCRdb's version contains in-frame clones alone and is incomplete. The sample has tens of thousands of clones, 67% seen once. V lost 6 bases to trimming and J lost 4 bases; unmatched junction nucleotides: 2. The germline V gene has CDR1 MNHNY and CDR2 SVGAGI (reference sequence). The CDR3 runs to 12 residues. V is TRBV6-6 and J is TRBJ1-1; 7 bases line up with TRBD1. This receptor was identified in a woman aged 50 to 65 in good health and CMV-seropositive. Sequencing used PBMCs. As DNA, the CDR3 is TGTGCCAGCAGACAGGGGAGCACTGAAGCTTTCTTT. It is translated as CASRQGSTEAFF.